The clone carrying this T cell receptor beta chain was counted once. Method: immunoSEQ multiplex PCR; TCRdb's copy keeps in-frame clones and lacks some. There are about 2.1 million clones in the sample; 85% to 95% occur only once, and 1.7% lies in the top ten. These data originate in a study of shared clonotypes between healthy human individuals. Naivety among CD8 cells was defined by CD45RO negativity and positive CCR7 selection, thereby excluding terminally differentiated effector memory CD45RA+ cells. Per germline, CDR1 SGDLS and CDR2 YYNGEE. This CDR3 is built from 14 residues. The V end was cut by 4 bases, the J end by 3 bases, with 11 bases between.

The J gene is TRBJ1-3, the V gene TRBV9; possibly TRBD1 for D (5 bases). Sequences were obtained from naive CD8+ T cells from PBMCs. This receptor was identified in a young man in good health. Some clones in this sample may be carry-over from other donors' samples. CDR3 region: CASSFQGGGNTIYF. CDR3 in DNA: TGTGCCAGCAGCTTCCAGGGTGGTGGAAACACCATATATTTT.